This T cell receptor (beta chain) was captured in a study of tissue T cells after allogeneic stem cell transplantation. Study-wide findings and caveats: In patients and mice, blood and spleen missed much of tissue repertoire. Alloreactivity or antigen specificity of tissue TCRs was not determined; some clones might be host cells. Shared clones across patients were few; motif clustering revealed tissue-specific shared signatures.

CDR1 is LGHNA, CDR2 YNLKQL, per germline (reference sequence). This CDR3 region has 15 residues. The J segment lost 0 bases and the V segment lost 0 bases, leaving 0 bases of the junction unmatched. As for this clone: What it binds is not known. Gene and germline names: mouse. The read ends 1 residue shy of where the CDR3 ends; the end is completed using the germline J gene.

Survey-depth TCRbeta CDR3 sequencing reported V/J genes and productive frequencies. The assay was immunoSEQ multiplex PCR, and TCRdb's table has in-frame clones only and misses some. The sample yields just over 20,000 clones, around 63% seen once. This sequence was found in a female BALB/c mouse in good health. Mice of this strain are of MHC haplotype H2-d. The rearrangement joins TRBV5 to TRBJ2-3; 7 bases are a match to TRBD2. Sequenced input: blood. CDR3 sequence reads: CASSQDGGSAETLYF. The sequenced CDR3 bases are TGTGCCAGCAGCCAAGATGGGGGGAGTGCAGAAACGCTGTAT.